Listed here are 20 T cell receptor beta chains from one sample, sequenced in a study of cytomegalovirus exposure and HLA in healthy donors. With 60 Vbeta and 13 Jbeta primers, the PCR was carried out. Some clones are missing from TCRdb's copy, which holds only in-frame ones; the method was immunoSEQ multiplex PCR. Among around 150,000 clones listed, 75% to 90% were seen once. Sequences were obtained from PBMCs. Receptors were obtained from a girl aged 2 to 9 in good health and CMV-seropositive.

This rearrangement joins TRBV28 to TRBJ2-5; D is undetermined. Per germline, CDR1 MDHEN and CDR2 SYDVKM. This CDR3 contains 13 residues. Trimming shortened V by 2 bases and J by 3 bases, and 7 bases separated the two germline ends. The DNA for the CDR3 is TGTGCCAGCAGTTTAGCGGCGAAAGAGACCCAGTACTTC. Translation gives CASSLAAKETQYF.

The chain has TRBV5-1 and TRBJ2-3, with 7 bases matching TRBD1. The germline gives CDR1 SGHRS, CDR2 YFSETQ. V was clipped by 1 base and J by 5 bases; unmatched bases: 4. This CDR3 spans 14 amino acids. Here the CDR3 reads CASSLRGGRDTQYF. CDR3 nucleotides: TGCGCCAGCAGCTTGAGAGGGGGCAGAGATACGCAGTATTTT.

The chain joins TRBV29-1 to TRBJ2-3; D is unresolved. The CDR3 spans 18 residues. V was trimmed by 2 bases and J by 0 bases, leaving 21 bases between them. Germline V gene sequence: CDR1 SQVTM, CDR2 ANQGSEA. CDR3 DNA sequence: TGCAGCGTTGAAATTATACTTACTGAGAGATCTAGCACAGATACGCAGTATTTT. It is translated as CSVEIILTERSSTDTQYF.

A single count supports this clone. The chain uses TRBV11-3 and TRBJ1-1; 9 bases match TRBD1. V lost 8 bases, J lost 11 bases, and 9 bases stayed unmatched. Looked up from germline, CDR1 is SGHNT and CDR2 is YENEEA. The length of the CDR3 is 12 residues. The CDR3 reads CASREGQGTAFF. The DNA for the CDR3 is TGTGCCAGCCGGGAGGGACAGGGAACGGCTTTCTTT.

This chain connects TRBV28 to TRBJ2-5; maybe TRBD2 (6 bases). Looked up from germline, CDR1 is MDHEN and CDR2 is SYDVKM. V was trimmed by 8 bases and J by 1 base, leaving 11 bases between them. The CDR3 totals 13 residues. The CDR3 loop is CASQAGAQETQYF. The CDR3, as DNA: TGTGCCAGCCAAGCGGGCGCCCAAGAGACCCAGTACTTC.

The chain is built from TRBV30 and TRBJ2-5; D call uncertain. This CDR3 region has 14 residues. The V and J ends lost 1 base and 5 bases respectively, with 14 bases between them. Germline V gene lookup returns CDR1 GTSNPN and CDR2 SVGIG (reference sequence). The CDR3 loop reads CAWSGWSGRETQYF. The CDR3 bases are TGTGCCTGGAGTGGTTGGTCGGGTCGGGAGACCCAGTACTTC.

The chain combines TRBV5-1 with TRBJ2-2; no firm D call. The CDR3 consists of 14 residues. V was clipped by 2 bases and J by 4 bases, with 9 bases between them. CDR1 is SGHRS and CDR2 is YFSETQ in the germline V gene. The DNA of the CDR3 is TGCGCCAGCAGCTTACGGTTGAGCACCGGGGAGCTGTTTTTT. It encodes CASSLRLSTGELFF.

This chain connects TRBV7-9 to TRBJ1-1; D not resolved. The ends were cut back, 10 bases at V and 5 bases at J, with 8 bases in the middle. The CDR3 is 10 residues long. CDR1 SEHNR and CDR2 FQNEAQ come from the germline V gene (reference sequence). The CDR3 DNA follows: TGTGCCACCTCGCTAACTGAAGCTTTCTTT. Its translation is CATSLTEAFF.

The V and J genes are TRBV28 and TRBJ2-3, with 9 nucleotides matching TRBD1. The CDR3 extends over 17 amino acids. The V gene end was trimmed by 6 bases and the J gene end by 2 bases; junction bases not matched to a gene: 12. CDR1 is MDHEN, CDR2 SYDVKM, per germline. This chain's CDR3 is CASSSPSWDRDTDTQYF. The CDR3 nucleotides read TGTGCCAGCAGCTCCCCTTCATGGGACAGGGACACAGATACGCAGTATTTT. Full variable domain (rest looked up from reference TRBV28 and TRBJ2-3): DVKVTQSSRYLVKRTGEKVFLECVQDMDHENMFWYRQDPGLGLRLIYFSYDVKMKEKGDIPEGYSVSREKKERFSLILESASTNQTSMYLCASSSPSWDRDTDTQYFGPGTRLTVL.

The rearrangement links TRBV4-1 to TRBJ2-2; D perhaps matches TRBD2 (6 bases). The CDR3 spans 17 residues. The V and J ends lost 1 base and 8 bases respectively, with 20 bases between them. CDR1 MGHRA and CDR2 YSYEKL come from the germline V gene. The CDR3 protein is CASSQGPRLVGGGELFF. The CDR3 coding sequence is TGCGCCAGCAGCCAAGGCCCCAGACTAGTGGGAGGTGGGGAGCTGTTTTTT.

J is TRBJ1-3 and V is TRBV2; 7 bases map to TRBD1. V lost 3 bases to trimming and J lost 3 bases; unmatched junction nucleotides: 8. The CDR3 is 16 amino acids. Per germline, CDR1 SNHLY and CDR2 FYNNEI. CDR3 bases: TGTGCCAGCAGTGAGTTTCCAGGGGGAGGTGGAAACACCATATATTTT. It is translated as CASSEFPGGGGNTIYF.

This chain connects TRBV25-1 to TRBJ2-7; D is perhaps TRBD2 (6 bases). CDR3 length: 15 residues. Between the trimmed V and J ends, which lost 3 bases and 2 bases, there was a span of 14 bases. Germline CDR1 MGHDK, CDR2 SYGVNS. The CDR3 region has the DNA TGTGCCAGCAGTGACCCGGGGGTTCGGGCCTACGAGCAGTACTTC. It yields the protein CASSDPGVRAYEQYF.

The J gene is TRBJ2-7, the V gene TRBV25-1; 10 positions agree with TRBD1. With 6 bases clipped from V and 3 bases from J, the junction kept 2 bases outside the gene matches. The CDR3 has 13 residues. In germline, CDR1 is MGHDK, CDR2 SYGVNS. CDR3 DNA sequence: TGTGCCAGCAGCCGGGACAGGGGCTACGAGCAGTACTTC. It codes for CASSRDRGYEQYF.

This chain uses TRBV15 with TRBJ1-4, with D perhaps TRBD1 (5 bases). The CDR3 is 17 residues long. Germline CDR1 is LNHNV and CDR2 is YYDKDF (reference sequence). V was pared by 0 bases and J by 8 bases, with 19 bases between. The CDR3 sequence is CATSRDRPGLGGEKLFF. The CDR3 nucleotides are TGTGCCACCAGCAGAGATCGGCCCGGCTTGGGGGGGGAAAAACTGTTTTTT.

V gene TRBV23-1 combines with J gene TRBJ1-3; D is perhaps TRBD1 (5 bases). TRBV23-1 is treated as an ORF (open reading frame) with a function not yet certain. The CDR3 covers 16 residues. Between the trimmed V and J ends, which lost 4 bases and 0 bases, there was a span of 13 bases. CDR3 region: CASSPLRASSGNTIYF. In DNA form, the CDR3 reads TGCGCCAGCAGTCCCCTCAGGGCCAGCTCTGGAAACACCATATATTTT.

The chain employs TRBV7-2 and TRBJ2-1; 7 positions match TRBD2. In germline, CDR1 is SGHTA, CDR2 FQGNSA. V gave up 3 bases and J gave up 7 bases; unmatched junction bases: 9. This CDR3 is built from 15 residues. This CDR3 reads CASSFQVAGGNEQFF. As DNA, the CDR3 is TGTGCCAGCAGCTTCCAGGTAGCGGGTGGAAATGAGCAGTTCTTC.

Written as DNA, the CDR3 is TGCGCCAGCAGCCCCCGCCCAGACACAGATACGCAGTATTTT. It encodes CASSPRPDTDTQYF. J is TRBJ2-3 and V is TRBV5-1; the D is unclear. Germline V gene data show CDR1 as SGHRS and CDR2 as YFSETQ. V lost 4 bases, J lost 2 bases, and 11 bases lay in between. CDR3 size: 14 residues.

This chain uses TRBV28 with TRBJ1-1, with D perhaps TRBD1 (5 bases). The V gene's germline CDR1 is MDHEN and CDR2 SYDVKM. The germline V and J ends were trimmed by 1 base and 1 base, with 13 bases remaining between them. This CDR3 comprises 16 residues. The CDR3 here is CASSLFSRGKNTEAFF. CDR3 nucleotides: TGTGCCAGCAGTTTATTTTCTCGGGGGAAGAACACTGAAGCTTTCTTT.

CDR3 in DNA: TGTGCCAGCAGCCCAAAGGACAGGGCCGAGAATGAAAAACTGTTTTTT. This gives the protein CASSPKDRAENEKLFF. This chain uses TRBV5-8 with TRBJ1-4; TRBD1 agrees at 8 bases. Losses at the gene ends were 4 bases for V and 5 bases for J; bases not matched to a gene: 10. This CDR3 has 16 residues. Germline CDR1 is SGHTS and CDR2 is YDEGEE. Filled out from reference TRBV5-8 and TRBJ1-4, the complete variable domain reads EAGVTQSPTHLIKTRGQQATLRCSPISGHTSVYWYQQALGLGLQFLLWYDEGEERNRGNFPPRFSGRQFPNYSSELNVNALELEDSALYLCASSPKDRAENEKLFFGSGTQLSVL.

In its sample, this clone was seen once. The chain uses TRBV7-9 and TRBJ2-1, with 10 positions matching TRBD2. The CDR3 totals 18 residues. Germline values: CDR1 SEHNR, CDR2 FQNEAQ (reference sequence). Trimming took 1 base from V and 3 from J; bases not matched to a gene: 9. CDR3 nucleotides: TGTGCCAGCAGCTTAGGGCTAGCGGGAGTCCTCAGCTACAATGAGCAGTTCTTC. Residues: CASSLGLAGVLSYNEQFF.